Here is one T cell receptor (beta chain) with its context. The sample comes from a study of shared clonotypes between healthy human individuals. Donors were healthy HIV-negative adults without recently reported acute infections or vaccinations. Both subsets, CD45RA+ naive and CD45RA-negative memory, were split from the CD4+ cells. The data were produced by immunoSEQ multiplex PCR, yet TCRdb's version contains in-frame clones alone and is incomplete. Altogether around 1,000,000 clones are present, 60% to 85% being singletons, with the ten largest covering almost 0.9%. Sequenced material: memory CD4+ T cells from PBMCs. The subset here: CD45RA-negative fraction. This TCR derives from a man between 18 and 35 years old in good health. Some clones in this sample may be carry-over from other donors' samples.

The CDR3 bases are TGTGCCAGCAGCTCAGGGCTACTAGGGGACGAGCAGTACTTC. Protein product: CASSSGLLGDEQYF. V and J are TRBV7-8 and TRBJ2-7; D is possibly TRBD1 or TRBD2 (5 bases each). This CDR3 region has 14 residues. V was cut by 4 bases and J by 5 bases, with 15 bases left in between. CDR1 is SGHVS, CDR2 FQNEAQ, per germline. The variable domain in full, completed from reference TRBV7-8 and TRBJ2-7, reads GAGVSQSPRYKVAKRGQDVALRCDPISGHVSLFWYQQALGQGPEFLTYFQNEAQLDKSGLPSDRFFAERPEGSVSTLKIQRTQQEDSAVYLCASSSGLLGDEQYFGPGTRLTVT.